The clone carrying this T cell receptor (beta chain) appeared a single time. The antigen remains undetermined. The tissue used was unsorted bulk material of about 19-30 mg. RNA and DNA were co-extracted from it with the AllPrep DNA/RNA mini kit. Chronic HBV infection, which was untreated, was present in the patients. Germline V gene sequence: CDR1 SGHAT, CDR2 FQNNGV. Trimming took off 3 bases at V and 8 bases at J, with 15 bases between the two ends. CDR3 length: 14 residues. These data originate in a study of tumor-infiltrating lymphocytes in primary liver carcinoma. Study-level results: The top-250-clone fraction was significantly higher in tumors than in blood (p = 0.039). No more than about 8-24% of top clones could be seen in all five tumor regions.

Using a constant-region primer together with ProtoScript II reverse transcriptase, TCR beta cDNA was made from around 0.55 ug of total RNA. Each TCR beta library was derived from three nested multiplex PCR rounds that employed slightly modified ARM-PCR. TRBV1-TRBV30 forward primers and a C-beta reverse primer were used in the first two PCR rounds, which each ran for around 10 cycles. TCRdb re-analysed the multiplex PCR reads in MiXCR, keeping a single row per CDR3 protein. The profile covers 100,000 to 150,000 distinct CDR3 sequences, with around 60% appearing a single time and approximately 9.7% taken by the ten largest.

The V gene is TRBV11-2, the J gene TRBJ2-3, with D maybe TRBD2 (6 bases). The specimen was liver tumor tissue from sampling region 1. Subset given: tumor region T1, superior pole. The TCR was taken from an older woman with primary liver carcinoma and hepatitis B virus infection. CDR3 loop: CASSFSSAKGTQYF. The CDR3 coding sequence is TGTGCCAGCAGCTTCTCTAGCGCCAAGGGTACGCAGTATTTT.